The clone carrying this TCR beta chain was counted only a few times. What it recognizes is unknown. These data belong to a study of beta chain features in type 1 diabetes. Study-wide background: Examined across all samples were 90 million to 130 million sorted cells.

Since all of the isolated RNA was reverse transcribed, expressed TCRB transcripts were what got sequenced. Only in-frame clones appear in the TCRdb table, and some are missing; sequencing was by immunoSEQ multiplex PCR. The repertoire holds around 140,000 clones, 9% seen once, with 0.75% in the top ten. It was one heparinised blood draw, averaging roughly 0.11 L, that each donor gave. Study-level points and caveats: In all four CD4+ subsets, TCRB CDR3 length was significantly, moderately reduced in type 1 diabetes. cDNA-based reads could over-represent cells with high TCR expression.

This receptor was taken from a man aged 30-40 years with type 1 diabetes. Sample: central memory CD4+ T cells from blood.

DNA of the CDR3: TGTGCCAGCTGGGACAGCTTCTACGAGCAGTACTTC. Encoded protein: CASWDSFYEQYF. The V gene is TRBV28, the J gene TRBJ2-7, with TRBD1 identical over 7 bases. CDR1 is MDHEN and CDR2 is SYDVKM in the germline V gene. V was clipped by 8 bases and J by 3 bases; unmatched bases: 4. The CDR3 spans 12 residues.